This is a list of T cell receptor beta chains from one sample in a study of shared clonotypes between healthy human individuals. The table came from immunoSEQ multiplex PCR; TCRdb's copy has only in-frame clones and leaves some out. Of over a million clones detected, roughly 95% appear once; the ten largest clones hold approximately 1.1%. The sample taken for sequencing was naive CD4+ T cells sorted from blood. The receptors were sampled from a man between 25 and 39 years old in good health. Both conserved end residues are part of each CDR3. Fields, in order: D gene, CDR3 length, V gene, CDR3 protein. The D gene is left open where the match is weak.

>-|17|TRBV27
CASSLRWLAANTGELFF
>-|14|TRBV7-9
CASSQRGAVETQYF
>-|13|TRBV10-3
CAISVLDTNEQFF
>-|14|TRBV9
CASSVESVTGELFF
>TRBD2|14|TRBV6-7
CASSPGLAGCEQYF
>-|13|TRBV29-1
CSVGEGIDYGYTF
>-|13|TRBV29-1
CSVDGSGNEKLFF
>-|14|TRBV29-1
CSVRPSASTDTQYF
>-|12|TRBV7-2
CASSLPWETQYF
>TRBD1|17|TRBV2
CASSGPGTGYLSGEQFF
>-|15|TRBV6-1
CASSGRPPPNQPQHF
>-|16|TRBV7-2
CASSLVSRKGDEKLFF
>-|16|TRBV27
CASSPYPRSLYNEQFF
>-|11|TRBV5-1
CASKGVSEAFF
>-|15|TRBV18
CASSPLQGDTGELFF
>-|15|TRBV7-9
CASSLYGPGANVLTF
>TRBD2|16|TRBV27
CASSITSGRPQETQYF
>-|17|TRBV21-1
CASSKPHPVRSSYEQYF
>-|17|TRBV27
CASSPKTPGSSYNEQFF
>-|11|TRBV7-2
CASSPLGQATF
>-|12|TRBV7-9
CASGDSNQPQHF
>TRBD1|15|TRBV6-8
CASSLGQGSYQPQHF
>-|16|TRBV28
CASSHLGEGGNQPQHF